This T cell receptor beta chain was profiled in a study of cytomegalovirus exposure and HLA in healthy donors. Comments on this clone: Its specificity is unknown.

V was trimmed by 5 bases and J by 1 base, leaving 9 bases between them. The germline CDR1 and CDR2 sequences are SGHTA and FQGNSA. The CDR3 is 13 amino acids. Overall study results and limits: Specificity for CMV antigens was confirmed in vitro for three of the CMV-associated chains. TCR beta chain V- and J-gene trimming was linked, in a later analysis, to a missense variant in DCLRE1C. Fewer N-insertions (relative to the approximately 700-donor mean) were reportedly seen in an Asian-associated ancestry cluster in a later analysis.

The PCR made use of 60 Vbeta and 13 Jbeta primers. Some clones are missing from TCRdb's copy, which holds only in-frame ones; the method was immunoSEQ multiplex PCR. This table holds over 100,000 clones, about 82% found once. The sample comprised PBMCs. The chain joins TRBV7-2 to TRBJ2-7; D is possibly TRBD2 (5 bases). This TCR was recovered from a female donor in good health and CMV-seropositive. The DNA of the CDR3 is TGTGCCAGCAGCCTAAGCGGTTCCTACGAGCAGTACTTC. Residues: CASSLSGSYEQYF.